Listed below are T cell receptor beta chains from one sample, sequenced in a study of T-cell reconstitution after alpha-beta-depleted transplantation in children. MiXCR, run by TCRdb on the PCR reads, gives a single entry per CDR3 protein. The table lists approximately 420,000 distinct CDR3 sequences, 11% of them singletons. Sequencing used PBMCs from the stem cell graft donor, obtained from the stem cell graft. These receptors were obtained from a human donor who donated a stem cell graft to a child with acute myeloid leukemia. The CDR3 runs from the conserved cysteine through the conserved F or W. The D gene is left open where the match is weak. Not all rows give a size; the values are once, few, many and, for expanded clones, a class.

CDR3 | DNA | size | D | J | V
CAWSVRSQETQYF | TGTGCCTGGAGTGTACGGAGTCAAGAGACCCAGTACTTC | many | NA | TRBJ2-5 | TRBV30
CASSSPGLAGLVTGELFF | TGTGCCAGCAGCTCACCGGGACTAGCGGGTTTGGTCACCGGGGAGCTGTTTTTT | NA | TRBD2 | TRBJ2-2 | TRBV7-8
CASSLELGFNTGELFF | TGTGCCAGCAGCTTAGAATTGGGATTTAACACCGGGGAGCTGTTTTTT | many | NA | TRBJ2-2 | TRBV7-6
CSARKTSGGGTSGTIYF | TGCAGTGCTAGAAAGACGAGCGGCGGGGGGACTAGCGGAACCATATATTTT | NA | NA | TRBJ1-3 | TRBV20-1
CAMREREGEKLFF | TGTGCCATGCGGGAGAGGGAAGGGGAAAAACTGTTTTTT | NA | NA | TRBJ1-4 | TRBV10-3
CSGLPLANEKLFF | TGCAGTGGCCTCCCTTTGGCTAATGAAAAACTGTTTTTT | few | NA | TRBJ1-4 | TRBV20-1
CASSEAYVSYEQYF | TGTGCCAGCAGTGAAGCTTACGTCTCCTACGAGCAGTACTTC | few | NA | TRBJ2-7 | TRBV2
CASRPTGNYGYTF | TGTGCCAGCAGACCTACAGGGAACTATGGCTACACCTTC | few | NA | TRBJ1-2 | TRBV12-3/TRBV12-4
CSARDTGSPGEAFF | TGCAGTGCTAGAGACACAGGGTCACCGGGTGAAGCTTTCTTT | few | NA | TRBJ1-1 | TRBV20-1
CASSSSGSRYEQYF | TGCGCCAGCAGCTCCAGCGGGAGTCGATACGAGCAGTACTTC | NA | TRBD2 | TRBJ2-7 | TRBV5-1
CSARGLAENNEQFF | TGCAGTGCTAGAGGACTAGCGGAAAACAATGAGCAGTTCTTC | few | TRBD2 | TRBJ2-1 | TRBV20-1
CASSQDLAGGTGELFF | TGTGCCAGCAGCCAAGATCTGGCGGGAGGCACCGGGGAGCTGTTTTTT | NA | TRBD2 | TRBJ2-2 | TRBV4-2
CSADSRDNEQFF | TGCAGTGCGGACTCCAGGGACAATGAGCAGTTCTTC | few | NA | TRBJ2-1 | TRBV20-1
CASSLNRGSANTEAFF | TGTGCCAGCAGCTTGAATAGGGGTTCTGCGAACACTGAAGCTTTCTTT | few | NA | TRBJ1-1 | TRBV5-5
CSARVLAGGPLSVDTQYF | TGCAGTGCTAGAGTACTAGCGGGAGGGCCTTTATCGGTAGATACGCAGTATTTT | few | TRBD2 | TRBJ2-3 | TRBV20-1
CASSAAGFDQPQHF | TGTGCCAGCAGTGCTGCAGGGTTCGATCAGCCCCAGCATTTT | few | NA | TRBJ1-5 | TRBV12-3/TRBV12-4
CSGGGGSPDTQYF | TGCAGTGGGGGTGGGGGGAGTCCAGATACGCAGTATTTT | few | NA | TRBJ2-3 | TRBV20-1
CTSSEAGDRSTQYF | TGCACCAGCAGTGAGGCTGGCGACAGGTCAACGCAGTATTTT | NA | NA | TRBJ2-3 | TRBV10-2
CSALGLAGNTDTQYF | TGCAGTGCTCTCGGACTAGCGGGCAACACAGATACGCAGTATTTT | few | TRBD2 | TRBJ2-3 | TRBV20-1
CASSIEDPVDEQFF | TGCGCCAGCAGCATAGAGGACCCTGTGGATGAGCAGTTCTTC | few | NA | TRBJ2-1 | TRBV4-1